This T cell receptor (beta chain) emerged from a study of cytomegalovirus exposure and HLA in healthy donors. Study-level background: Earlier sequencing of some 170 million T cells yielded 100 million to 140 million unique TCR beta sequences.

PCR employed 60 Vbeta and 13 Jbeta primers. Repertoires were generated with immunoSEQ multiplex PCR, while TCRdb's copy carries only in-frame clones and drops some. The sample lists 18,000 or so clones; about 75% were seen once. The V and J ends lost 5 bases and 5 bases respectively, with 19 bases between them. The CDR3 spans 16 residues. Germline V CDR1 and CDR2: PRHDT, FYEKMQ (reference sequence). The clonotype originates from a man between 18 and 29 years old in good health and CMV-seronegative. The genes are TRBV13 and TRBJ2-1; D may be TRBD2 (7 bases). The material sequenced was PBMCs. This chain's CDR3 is CASSRPGGANNNEQFF. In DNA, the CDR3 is TGTGCCAGCAGCCGACCGGGGGGCGCCAATAACAATGAGCAGTTCTTC.